Listed here is a single T cell receptor beta chain. This specimen comes from a study of blood T cell repertoires in COVID-19. Clones were read by immunoSEQ multiplex PCR, and TCRdb kept only the in-frame ones, dropping some. There are some 210,000 clones in the sample; about 90% occur only once, and around 1.2% lies in the top ten. This CDR3 is built from 17 residues. Germline V CDR1 and CDR2: SGHNT, YYREEE (reference sequence). The J segment lost 10 bases and the V segment lost 4 bases, leaving 20 bases of the junction unmatched. Sequenced sample: peripheral blood. This sequence joins TRBV5-4 and TRBJ2-1; 7 bases map to TRBD2. The source is a young man with acute or convalescent COVID-19. CDR3 in DNA: TGTGCCAGCAGCCCCCCTTTGGGAGCGGGGCGGGGGACGGAGCAGTTCTTC. This translates into CASSPPLGAGRGTEQFF.